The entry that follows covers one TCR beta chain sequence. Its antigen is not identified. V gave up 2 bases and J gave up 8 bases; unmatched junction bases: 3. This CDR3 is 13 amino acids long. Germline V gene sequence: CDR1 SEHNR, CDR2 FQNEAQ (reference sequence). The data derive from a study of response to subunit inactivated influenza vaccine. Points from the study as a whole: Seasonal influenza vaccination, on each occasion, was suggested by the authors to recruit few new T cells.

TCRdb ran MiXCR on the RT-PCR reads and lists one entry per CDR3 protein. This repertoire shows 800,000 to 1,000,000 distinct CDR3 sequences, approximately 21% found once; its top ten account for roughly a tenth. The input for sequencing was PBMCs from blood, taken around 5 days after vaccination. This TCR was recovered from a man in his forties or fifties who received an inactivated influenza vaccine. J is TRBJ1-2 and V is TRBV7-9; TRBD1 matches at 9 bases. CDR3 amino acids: CASSLWTGVGYTF. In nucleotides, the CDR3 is TGTGCCAGCAGCTTATGGACAGGGGTCGGCTACACCTTC.